Below, 20 T cell receptor beta chains from the same sample are listed, as sequenced in a study of CD8+CD57+ T cells in acquired aplastic anemia. Genomic DNA acted as the template from which TCR beta VDJ combination and CDR3 sequence profiling were carried out. TCRdb reprocessed the reads with MiXCR, giving one entry per CDR3 protein. Of a few hundred thousand distinct CDR3 sequences in the sample, more than 25% were seen once. Individuals selected for sequencing had exhibited CD8+CD57+ cell expansion on flow cytometry. The source material was sorted CD4+, CD8+, or CD8+CD57+ T cells (not recorded which) from PBMCs. Receptors originate from a human donor with aplastic anemia.

This chain connects TRBV15 to TRBJ1-5; the D is unclear. The length of the CDR3 is 15 residues. Germline V gene data show CDR1 as LNHNV and CDR2 as YYDKDF (reference sequence). Trimming stripped 3 bases from V and 0 bases from J, with 9 bases between. This chain's CDR3 is CATSSPPYSNQPQHF. DNA for the CDR3: TGTGCCACCAGCAGCCCCCCATATAGCAATCAGCCCCAGCATTTT.

V gene TRBV2 combines with J gene TRBJ2-7, with TRBD2 identical over 9 bases. The CDR3 totals 15 residues. Germline V CDR1 and CDR2: SNHLY, FYNNEI. Trimming removed 8 bases from V and 4 bases from J; junction bases left unmatched: 12. Here the CDR3 reads CASSPTAGGLYEQYF. The CDR3 DNA sequence: TGTGCCAGCTCACCGACAGCGGGAGGTTTGTACGAGCAGTACTTC.

This clonotype was detected many times. The chain recombines TRBV2 with TRBJ2-7; D unclear. Germline V gene lookup returns CDR1 SNHLY and CDR2 FYNNEI. The CDR3 sequence is 8 residues long. The V and J ends lost 5 bases and 10 bases respectively, with 3 bases between them. The CDR3 loop is CASSIQYF. CDR3 nucleotides: TGTGCCAGCAGTATACAGTACTTC.

This clonotype was observed at least ten times. V usage is TRBV10-3 and J usage is TRBJ2-7; 10 bases line up with TRBD1. The CDR3 has 15 residues. V was pared by 8 bases and J by 4 bases, with 11 bases of the junction left unmatched. CDR1 and CDR2 (germline): ENHRY, SYGVKD. The CDR3 here is CAISQGQGGEYEQYF. The CDR3 DNA reads TGTGCCATCTCCCAAGGACAGGGGGGAGAATACGAGCAGTACTTC.

Many counts were recorded for this clonotype. The chain's CDR3 is CASSISENSNQPQHF. The CDR3 nucleotides are TGTGCCAGTAGTATCTCGGAAAATAGCAATCAGCCCCAGCATTTT. V gene TRBV19 combines with J gene TRBJ1-5; D gene unclear. The CDR3 contains 15 residues. Trimming shortened V by 3 bases and J by 0 bases, and 9 bases separated the two germline ends. CDR1 LNHDA and CDR2 SQIVND come from the germline V gene (reference sequence).

This clonotype has a count of ten or more. The chain joins TRBV29-1 to TRBJ2-3; possible D gene TRBD1, 5 bases. V was shortened by 6 bases and J by 1 base, with 11 bases between the two germline ends. Germline CDR1 reads SQVTM; CDR2 reads ANQGSEA. CDR3 length equals 13 residues. Written as DNA, the CDR3 is TGCAGCGTCCAGGCCAGGGGCACAGATACGCAGTATTTT. This codes for CSVQARGTDTQYF.

This clonotype was seen many times. The chain employs TRBV20-1 and TRBJ1-6; D is ambiguous. This CDR3 spans 14 amino acids. V was cut by 5 bases and J by 0 bases, with 8 bases left in between. The germline V gene encodes CDR1 DFQATT and CDR2 SNEGSKA (reference sequence). CDR3 bases: TGCAGTGCTCCAACTGACTCCTATAATTCACCCCTCCACTTT. The encoded protein is CSAPTDSYNSPLHF.

This clonotype was seen more than once but under ten times. The chain employs TRBV19 and TRBJ2-3; TRBD1 is a possible D gene (7 bases). Germline CDR1 LNHDA, CDR2 SQIVND (reference sequence). Trimming took off 3 bases at V and 2 bases at J, with 12 bases between the two ends. The CDR3 is 15 residues long. CDR3 sequence (DNA): TGTGCCAGTAGTATGCAGGGGGGCCCCACAGATACGCAGTATTTT. This sequence encodes CASSMQGGPTDTQYF.

The CDR3 here is CASSVGGDRYSYNEQFF. The CDR3 DNA reads TGTGCCAGCAGCGTAGGAGGGGACAGATATTCCTACAATGAGCAGTTCTTC. The V and J genes are TRBV9 and TRBJ2-1, with 7 bases matching TRBD1. Trimming at V came to 0 bases and at J to 1 base, leaving 7 bases not matched to a gene. Germline CDR1 SGDLS, CDR2 YYNGEE. The CDR3 has 17 residues.

This clonotype has only a few counts. The V gene is TRBV5-6, the J gene TRBJ1-3; no clear D gene. The germline gives CDR1 SGHDT, CDR2 YYEEEE. Trimming removed 2 bases at V and 0 bases at J, with 15 bases between. CDR3 length: 17 residues. CDR3 nucleotides: TGTGCCAGCAGCTTCAATCCAGATAAACTCTCTGGAAACACCATATATTTT. It codes for CASSFNPDKLSGNTIYF.

A few counts support this clonotype. The rearrangement uses TRBV19 and TRBJ1-2, with D perhaps TRBD1 (5 bases). The CDR3 totals 17 residues. The germline V gene has CDR1 LNHDA and CDR2 SQIVND (reference sequence). V lost 3 bases, J lost 1 base, and 18 bases lay in between. The CDR3 nucleotides are TGTGCCAGTAGTATTCTTTCTGGGGCTCCGCTTAACTATGGCTACACCTTC. Translation gives CASSILSGAPLNYGYTF.

The sample holds many counts of this clonotype. Mismatch with germline at one junction end may stem from a read error. V gene TRBV6-5 combines with J gene TRBJ1-1; no clear D. Germline-derived CDR1 and CDR2 are MNHEY and SVGAGI. The CDR3 contains 12 residues. The CDR3 protein is CASSSQETEAFF. DNA for the CDR3: TGTGCAAGCAGTTCGCAGGAAACTGAAGCTTTCTTT.

This clonotype has only a few counts. Likely a read error: the CDR3 ends without its conserved phenylalanine or tryptophan. The rearrangement joins TRBV20-1 to TRBJ1-1, with D uncertain. The CDR3 covers 11 residues. CDR1 is DFQATT, CDR2 SNEGSKA, per germline (reference sequence). V lost 2 bases and J 8 bases, leaving 9 bases between the germline ends. CDR3 sequence reads: CSARRPQEAFS. CDR3 sequence (DNA): TGCAGTGCTAGAAGACCCCAAGAAGCTTTCTCT.

CDR3 sequence (DNA): TGCAGTGCTAGAGAAGAGAGCTATAGCAATCAGCCCCAGCATTTT. The encoded protein is CSAREESYSNQPQHF. The chain joins TRBV20-1 to TRBJ1-5; no clear D. The CDR3 consists of 15 residues. V lost 0 bases and J 0 bases, leaving 9 bases between the germline ends. The germline V gene encodes CDR1 DFQATT and CDR2 SNEGSKA (reference sequence).

The chain employs TRBV6-5 and TRBJ2-2, with D perhaps matching TRBD1 (6 bases). Germline V CDR1 and CDR2: MNHEY, SVGAGI. The length of the CDR3 is 16 residues. The V end was cut by 0 bases, the J end by 4 bases, with 12 bases between. The CDR3 nucleotides are TGTGCCAGCAGTTACTCAACGGGACATTTCACCGGGGAGCTGTTTTTT. This sequence encodes CASSYSTGHFTGELFF.

Many counts were recorded for this clonotype. The DNA of the CDR3 is TGTGCCAGCAGTTTGACAGTGGATAATTCACCCCTCCACTTT. Its translation is CASSLTVDNSPLHF. The rearrangement links TRBV12-3 or TRBV12-4 to TRBJ1-6, with D possibly being TRBD1 (5 bases). The CDR3 runs to 14 residues. V was trimmed by 3 bases and J by 5 bases, leaving 8 bases between them.

This clonotype was recorded a few times. V is TRBV14 and J is TRBJ1-3, with unresolved D. Germline-derived CDR1 and CDR2 are SGHDN and FVKESK. This CDR3 spans 15 amino acids. Trimming pared 1 base from V and 3 bases from J, leaving 10 bases between. The CDR3 nucleotides are TGTGCCAGCAGCCAAGGACCTGGCCTTGGAAACACCATATATTTT. Its translation: CASSQGPGLGNTIYF.

The chain links TRBV5-6 to TRBJ2-1, with 8 nucleotides matching TRBD2. CDR1 SGHDT and CDR2 YYEEEE come from the germline V gene. Trimming took 9 bases from V and 7 from J; bases not matched to a gene: 12. The length of the CDR3 is 14 residues. The CDR3 is CATINFGRVNEQFF. The CDR3 bases are TGTGCCACGATCAACTTCGGGAGGGTTAATGAGCAGTTCTTC.

Comment on this clonotype: A much larger clone is a single base away; this may be a read error. The V gene is TRBV19, the J gene TRBJ1-5, with 9 bases identical to TRBD1. The germline gives CDR1 LNHDA, CDR2 SQIVND (reference sequence). V shed 10 bases and J 4 bases; nucleotides not matched to a gene: 14. The CDR3 extends over 16 amino acids. CDR3 nucleotide sequence: TGTGCCAATAGCTTGAACAGGGGGCGAGGAAATCAGCCCCAGCATTTT. Encoded protein: CANSLNRGRGNQPQHF. The complete variable domain, with remaining parts taken from reference TRBV19 and TRBJ1-5, reads DGGITQSPKYLFRKEGQNVTLSCEQNLNHDAMYWYRQDPGQGLRLIYYSQIVNDFQKGDIAEGYSVSREKKESFPLTVTSAQKNPTAFYLCANSLNRGRGNQPQHFGDGTRLSIL.

This clonotype was picked up a small number of times. The chain couples TRBV7-2 to TRBJ1-3, with D tentatively TRBD1 (6 bases). V shed 4 bases and J shed 2 bases, with 12 bases lying between them. This CDR3 contains 15 residues. The germline CDR1 and CDR2 sequences are SGHTA and FQGNSA. The CDR3 protein is CASSSQSGAGNTIYF. CDR3 in DNA: TGTGCCAGCAGCTCCCAGTCAGGGGCTGGAAACACCATATATTTT.